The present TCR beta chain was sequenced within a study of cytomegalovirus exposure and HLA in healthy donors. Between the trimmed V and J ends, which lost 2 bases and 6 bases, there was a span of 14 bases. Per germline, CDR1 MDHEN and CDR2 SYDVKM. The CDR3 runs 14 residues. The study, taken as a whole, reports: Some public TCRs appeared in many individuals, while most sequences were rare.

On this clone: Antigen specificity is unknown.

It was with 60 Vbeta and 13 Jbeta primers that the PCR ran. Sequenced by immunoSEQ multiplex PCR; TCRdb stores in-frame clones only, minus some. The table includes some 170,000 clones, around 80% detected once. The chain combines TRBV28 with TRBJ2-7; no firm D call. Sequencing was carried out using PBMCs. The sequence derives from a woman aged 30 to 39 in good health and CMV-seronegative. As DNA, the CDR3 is TGTGCCAGCAGTTTACGACTCTTGCTGCTCGAGCAGTACTTC. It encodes CASSLRLLLLEQYF.